The entry that follows covers one T cell receptor (beta chain) sequence. Looked up from germline, CDR1 is LNHNV and CDR2 is YYDKDF (reference sequence). The CDR3 totals 15 residues. The data are from a study of patients and donors after allogeneic stem cell transplantation. Each CDR3 protein gets one entry after TCRdb re-called the RT-PCR reads with MiXCR. The sample has approximately 160,000 distinct CDR3 sequences; about 32% are singletons. The clonotype comes from a human donor who was either an allogeneic HSCT recipient or a stem cell or donor lymphocyte infusion donor (not recorded which). It is not recorded whose cells these are; they may come from a transplant donor. The chain combines TRBV15 with TRBJ1-3, with 9 bases that match TRBD1. Sequencing used blood, either unsorted or a sorted T cell fraction (not recorded which). The CDR3: CARGDRDLGGNTIYF. CDR3 DNA sequence: TGTGCTCGCGGGGACAGGGATTTAGGTGGAAACACCATATATTTT.